Sequencing of this TCR beta chain was carried out in a study of shared clonotypes between healthy human individuals. Repertoires were generated with immunoSEQ multiplex PCR, while TCRdb's copy carries only in-frame clones and drops some. This sample yields 2 million to 2.5 million clones, of which around 92% are seen a single time; approximately 0.39% belongs to the top ten. This CDR3 has 14 amino acids. The germline gives CDR1 SNHLY, CDR2 FYNNEI. Unmatched junction bases numbered 6, after V lost 2 bases and J lost 5 bases. The receptor's source is a man aged 18 to 29 in good health. Some clones in this sample may be carry-over from other donors' samples. Sample: naive CD4+ T cells from PBMCs. Stated subset: CD45RA+ positively selected. The chain is built from TRBV2 and TRBJ2-7, with TRBD2 matching over 7 bases. CDR3 sequence reads: CASSEISGTNEQYF. The CDR3 DNA is TGTGCCAGCAGTGAAATAAGCGGGACGAACGAGCAGTACTTC.